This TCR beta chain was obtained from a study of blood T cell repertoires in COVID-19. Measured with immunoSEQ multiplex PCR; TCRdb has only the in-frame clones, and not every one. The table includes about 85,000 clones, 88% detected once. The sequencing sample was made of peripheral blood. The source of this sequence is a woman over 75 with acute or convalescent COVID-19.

The CDR3 DNA reads TGTGCCAGCAACGATCTACAGGGGCATGGCGGGGAGCTGTTTTTT. Translated, it gives CASNDLQGHGGELFF. The chain has TRBV6-6 and TRBJ2-2; 7 bases fit TRBD1. The J segment lost 7 bases and the V segment lost 7 bases, leaving 12 bases of the junction unmatched. The V gene's germline CDR1 is MNHNY and CDR2 SVGAGI (reference sequence). The CDR3 spans 15 residues.